A single sample is the source of the 27 T cell receptor beta chains below, sequenced in a study of blood T cell repertoires in COVID-19. The method was immunoSEQ multiplex PCR; TCRdb's version includes in-frame clones alone and lacks a portion of them. Here the sample spans 250,000 to 350,000 clones, 90% being singletons. Sequenced material: peripheral blood. These receptors all come from a woman aged 50 to 60 with COVID-19, enrolled during active disease.

The gene calls are TRBV24-1 and TRBJ2-5, with a weak D call TRBD1 (5 bases). This CDR3 region has 13 residues. Germline V gene lookup returns CDR1 KGHDR and CDR2 SFDVKD. The V and J ends lost 5 bases and 6 bases respectively, with 12 bases between them. CDR3 sequence reads: CATSVRGGKTQYF. The CDR3 coding sequence is TGTGCCACCAGTGTTAGGGGCGGTAAGACCCAGTACTTC.

This chain uses TRBV11-3 with TRBJ2-7; 7 bases are shared with TRBD2. The CDR3 is 14 amino acids. With 3 bases clipped from V and 3 bases from J, the junction kept 5 bases outside the gene matches. Germline V lookup: CDR1 SGHNT, CDR2 YENEEA. The DNA of the CDR3 is TGTGCCAGCAGCTTCGGGGGGTTCGGCTACGAGCAGTACTTC. The encoded protein is CASSFGGFGYEQYF.

The chain combines TRBV6-5 with TRBJ1-2; D is perhaps TRBD1 (6 bases). CDR3 length equals 13 residues. V lost 6 bases and J 3 bases, leaving 11 bases between the germline ends. CDR1 and CDR2 (germline): MNHEY, SVGAGI. CDR3 sequence reads: CASSTQGDYGYTF. CDR3 in DNA: TGTGCCAGCAGCACACAGGGAGACTATGGCTACACCTTC.

The rearrangement uses TRBV30 and TRBJ1-2; D is possibly TRBD1 (5 bases). Germline V gene lookup returns CDR1 GTSNPN and CDR2 SVGIG (reference sequence). V gave up 3 bases and J gave up 5 bases, with 19 bases separating them. The CDR3 has 15 amino acids. The CDR3 region is CAWRGGTSEGYGYTF. In DNA form, the CDR3 reads TGTGCCTGGAGGGGGGGTACAAGCGAAGGGTATGGCTACACCTTC.

This clone came up once. V usage is TRBV18 and J usage is TRBJ2-7; TRBD2 matches at 7 bases. Germline trimming cut 3 bases from V and 7 bases from J; bases unmatched to any gene: 9. Germline V CDR1 and CDR2: KGHSH, LQKENI. This CDR3 region has 14 residues. The CDR3 here is CASSPIAGEGEQYF. Here the CDR3 DNA reads TGTGCCAGCTCACCGATTGCGGGAGAGGGGGAGCAGTACTTC.

The V gene is TRBV2, the J gene TRBJ1-2, with TRBD1 as a possible D gene (6 bases). V was trimmed by 4 bases and J by 5 bases, leaving 17 bases between them. This CDR3 comprises 15 residues. Germline values: CDR1 SNHLY, CDR2 FYNNEI. CDR3 sequence (DNA): TGTGCCAGCAGTGGAGGGGGGGGAACAGGGTATGGCTACACCTTC. Protein product: CASSGGGGTGYGYTF.

V gene TRBV2 combines with J gene TRBJ1-5; 9 bases agree with TRBD1. The germline gives CDR1 SNHLY, CDR2 FYNNEI. V shed 4 bases, J shed 0 bases, and the junction held 28 bases outside the gene matches. This CDR3 comprises 24 residues. As DNA, the CDR3 is TGTGCCAGCAGTGTCGGTGGTAGGAGGACAGGGGTGTCCCTCCCTTCCCATAGCAATCAGCCCCAGCATTTT. Translated: CASSVGGRRTGVSLPSHSNQPQHF.

V is TRBV3-1 (or the pseudogene TRBV3-2) and J is TRBJ1-5; no reliable D call. V shed 3 bases and J shed 4 bases, with 7 bases lying between them. Germline V CDR1 and CDR2: LGHDT, YNNKEL (reference sequence). This CDR3 is built from 13 residues. CDR3 region: CASSHAGNQPQHF. In DNA, the CDR3 is TGTGCCAGCAGCCACGCAGGTAATCAGCCCCAGCATTTT.

V gene TRBV10-3 combines with J gene TRBJ1-1, with D unresolved. V lost 0 bases and J 4 bases, leaving 15 bases between the germline ends. Looked up from germline, CDR1 is ENHRY and CDR2 is SYGVKD. The CDR3 totals 16 residues. CDR3 bases: TGTGCCATCAGTGAGTCCCCGGGCGGGTCTGGCACTGAAGCTTTCTTT. It codes for CAISESPGGSGTEAFF.

The chain combines TRBV9 with TRBJ2-5; weak D call: TRBD2 (5 bases). Trimming removed 3 bases from V and 5 bases from J, with 11 bases in between. Germline V CDR1 and CDR2: SGDLS, YYNGEE. The CDR3 runs 13 residues. The CDR3 is CASSDSPGETQYF. CDR3 nucleotide sequence: TGTGCCAGCAGCGACTCGCCGGGGGAGACCCAGTACTTC.

This rearrangement joins TRBV7-9 to TRBJ2-3, with TRBD2 matching over 10 bases. Germline loops: CDR1 SEHNR, CDR2 FQNEAQ (reference sequence). This CDR3 comprises 15 residues. The V segment lost 6 bases and the J segment 8 bases; nucleotides outside the gene matches: 11. The CDR3 spells CASSWTSGSTGTQYF. CDR3 DNA: TGTGCCAGCAGTTGGACTAGCGGAAGCACGGGTACGCAGTATTTT.

The rearrangement links TRBV5-4 to TRBJ2-3; D possibly corresponds to TRBD2 (6 bases). The CDR3 totals 15 residues. CDR1 is SGHNT, CDR2 YYREEE, per germline (reference sequence). V lost 0 bases, J lost 5 bases, and 13 bases lay in between. This chain's CDR3 is CASSLGRDAEDTQYF. The CDR3 coding sequence is TGTGCCAGCAGCTTGGGGCGGGACGCCGAAGATACGCAGTATTTT. The full variable domain, with the rest looked up from reference TRBV5-4 and TRBJ2-3, is ETGVTQSPTHLIKTRGQQVTLRCSSQSGHNTVSWYQQALGQGPQFIFQYYREEENGRGNFPPRFSGLQFPNYSSELNVNALELDDSALYLCASSLGRDAEDTQYFGPGTRLTVL.

There are a few counts of this clone. V gene TRBV5-4 combines with J gene TRBJ1-3; 8 positions agree with TRBD1. The length of the CDR3 is 18 residues. CDR1 SGHNT and CDR2 YYREEE come from the germline V gene (reference sequence). Germline trimming cut 4 bases from V and 0 bases from J; bases unmatched to any gene: 12. The CDR3 sequence: CASSPKQGAFNSGNTIYF. The CDR3 nucleotides read TGTGCCAGCAGCCCAAAGCAGGGGGCTTTCAACTCTGGAAACACCATATATTTT.

Remarks on this clone: The sample contains more than one DNA sequence encoding this CDR3. The V call is TRBV5-1, the J call TRBJ2-1; 8 positions match TRBD2. Germline CDR1 is SGHRS and CDR2 is YFSETQ. This CDR3 has 15 amino acids. V gave up 4 bases and J gave up 4 bases; unmatched junction bases: 7. The chain's CDR3 is CASSLTSGVYNEQFF. The CDR3 DNA reads TGCGCCAGCAGCCTTACTAGCGGCGTTTACAATGAGCAGTTCTTC. Drawing the rest from reference TRBV5-1 and TRBJ2-1, the complete variable domain is KAGVTQTPRYLIKTRGQQVTLSCSPISGHRSVSWYQQTPGQGLQFLFEYFSETQRNKGNFPGRFSGRQFSNSRSEMNVSTLELGDSALYLCASSLTSGVYNEQFFGPGTRLTVL.

The gene calls are TRBV6-5 and TRBJ2-5; a possible D gene is TRBD2 (5 bases). The CDR3 has 13 amino acids. The V end lost 8 bases, the J end lost 5 bases, and 15 bases lay between the germline ends. Germline lookup yields CDR1 MNHEY and CDR2 SVGAGI. DNA for the CDR3: TGTGCCAGCCGTAAACTAGTGCAGGAGACCCAGTACTTC. This gives the protein CASRKLVQETQYF.

The chain uses TRBV11-3 and TRBJ2-6; 9 bases map to TRBD2. The CDR3 extends over 18 amino acids. CDR1 is SGHNT and CDR2 is YENEEA in the germline V gene. Trimming at V came to 8 bases and at J to 0 bases, leaving 11 bases not matched to a gene. The CDR3 sequence: CASVRRAGGSSGANVLTF. For the CDR3, the DNA is TGTGCCAGCGTCCGTAGGGCGGGGGGGTCCTCTGGGGCCAACGTCCTGACTTTC.

The V call is TRBV12-2, the J call TRBJ2-1; the table names TRBD2, a call not compared with the DNA. TRBV12-2 is a pseudogene segment. This CDR3 has 17 amino acids. This CDR3 is CASRLGTGTQAYNEQFF. In nucleotides, the CDR3 is TGTGCAAGTCGCTTAGGTACCGGGACTCAGGCGTACAATGAGCAGTTCTTC.

This clone came up a few times. The chain employs TRBV7-3 and TRBJ2-1; TRBD2 matches 12 bases. CDR1 and CDR2 (germline): SGHTA, FQGTGA. V gave up 6 bases and J gave up 7 bases; unmatched junction bases: 10. The CDR3 length is 16 residues. CDR3 protein: CASRSPTSGRRNEQFF. The CDR3 DNA reads TGTGCCAGCAGATCCCCCACTAGCGGGAGGAGGAATGAGCAGTTCTTC.

This sequence joins TRBV30 and TRBJ1-2; D might be TRBD1 (5 bases). The CDR3 totals 15 residues. Trimming pared 1 base from V and 0 bases from J, leaving 12 bases between. Germline loops: CDR1 GTSNPN, CDR2 SVGIG (reference sequence). CDR3 loop: CAWSEFDRANYGYTF. The CDR3 DNA sequence: TGTGCCTGGAGTGAATTCGACAGAGCTAACTATGGCTACACCTTC.

The V and J genes are TRBV3-1 (or the pseudogene TRBV3-2) and TRBJ1-6; perhaps TRBD1 as D (5 bases). V was shortened by 1 base and J by 9 bases, with 10 bases between the two germline ends. Germline V gives CDR1 LGHDT, CDR2 YNNKEL (reference sequence). The CDR3 sequence is 14 residues long. The CDR3 spells CASSQVGGGSPLHF. CDR3 coding DNA: TGTGCCAGCAGCCAAGTTGGGGGAGGTTCACCCCTCCACTTT.

The chain recombines TRBV11-3 with TRBJ2-5; maybe TRBD2 (6 bases). The CDR3 length is 14 residues. V dropped 3 bases and J dropped 2 bases, with 10 bases sitting between them. Germline V gives CDR1 SGHNT, CDR2 YENEEA. DNA of the CDR3: TGTGCCAGCAGCTTGGGACTCCTACAAGAGACCCAGTACTTC. Protein sequence: CASSLGLLQETQYF.

V gene TRBV18 combines with J gene TRBJ2-3; D possibly corresponds to TRBD2 (6 bases). CDR3 size: 15 residues. Germline V lookup: CDR1 KGHSH, CDR2 LQKENI. Trimming pared 0 bases from V and 2 bases from J, leaving 9 bases between. The CDR3: CASSPPSGPTDTQYF. As DNA, the CDR3 is TGTGCCAGCTCACCACCTAGCGGACCCACAGATACGCAGTATTTT.

The chain couples TRBV4-1 to TRBJ2-3; TRBD2 aligns across 11 bases. V lost 1 base to trimming and J lost 0 bases; unmatched junction nucleotides: 9. CDR3 size: 19 residues. Germline CDR1 is MGHRA and CDR2 is YSYEKL. The CDR3 spells CASSQVRIAGGESTDTQYF. The CDR3 nucleotides are TGCGCCAGCAGCCAAGTGAGAATAGCGGGAGGGGAAAGCACAGATACGCAGTATTTT.

The gene calls are TRBV12-5 and TRBJ1-5; D call uncertain. The V end was cut by 3 bases, the J end by 5 bases, with 11 bases between. CDR1 is LGHNT, CDR2 FRNRAP, per germline. The length of the CDR3 is 14 residues. CDR3 region: CASGLGERYQPQHF. In nucleotides, the CDR3 is TGTGCTAGTGGTTTAGGTGAGCGATATCAGCCCCAGCATTTT.

Only a few counts were recorded for this clone. The rearrangement joins TRBV18 to TRBJ2-7, with 7 bases aligning to TRBD2. CDR3 size: 14 residues. The V gene end was trimmed by 3 bases and the J gene end by 9 bases; junction bases not matched to a gene: 11. Looked up from germline, CDR1 is KGHSH and CDR2 is LQKENI. CDR3 amino acids: CASSPSPAGDGQYF. The CDR3 nucleotides are TGTGCCAGCTCACCGTCCCCGGCGGGAGACGGGCAGTACTTC.

The chain joins TRBV5-1 to TRBJ1-1; 10 positions match TRBD1. This CDR3 is 15 amino acids long. Germline V CDR1 and CDR2: SGHRS, YFSETQ. V trimming: 6 bases; J trimming: 0 bases; junction bases outside the gene matches: 5. The CDR3 region has the DNA TGCGCCAGCAAGGGGACAGGGGCCATGAACACTGAAGCTTTCTTT. It translates to CASKGTGAMNTEAFF.

CDR3 protein: CASSLGLAADTQYF. The CDR3 nucleotides are TGTGCCAGCTCACTCGGACTAGCGGCAGATACGCAGTATTTT. The chain carries TRBV18 and TRBJ2-3; 10 nucleotides align to TRBD2. Per the germline V gene, CDR1 is KGHSH and CDR2 is LQKENI. The CDR3 is made up of 14 amino acids. The V gene end was trimmed by 4 bases and the J gene end by 4 bases; junction bases not matched to a gene: 2.